Each of the 22 T cell receptor delta chains below was sequenced from the same sample in a study of gamma-delta T cells after stem cell transplantation. TCRdb fed the RT-PCR reads into CATT to redo clone calling. Of a few thousand delta-chain clones detected, about 1.9% appear once; the ten largest clones hold more than 10%. Sequencing was done on a sample of gamma-delta T cells. The receptors were sampled from a human donor. It is not recorded whose cells these are; they may come from a transplant donor.

This clone was counted between two and nine times. The protein that TCRdb holds for this DNA derives from a much larger clone and differs from the translated DNA at residue 6, which likely indicates a read error; the protein shown here is translated from the DNA. This chain joins TRDV2 and TRDJ1; D call uncertain. The V and J ends lost 0 bases and 3 bases respectively, with 19 bases between them. There are 17 residues in the CDR3. Germline lookup yields CDR1 GEAIGNYY and CDR2 EKD. CDR3 amino acids: CACDTIAPRKHADKLIF. CDR3 DNA: TGTGCCTGTGACACCATTGCCCCCAGGAAACATGCCGATAAACTCATCTTT.

This clone is medium-sized by share. In the same sample, other DNA sequences code for this CDR3. CDR3 DNA sequence: TGTGCCTGTGACACATTTCCTACGTTCAGCGGGGGGGACACCGATAAACTCATCTTT. Translated, it gives CACDTFPTFSGGDTDKLIF. The chain recombines TRDV2 with TRDJ1, with 7 positions matching TRDD2. The length of the CDR3 is 19 residues. V trimming: 1 base; J trimming: 0 bases; junction bases outside the gene matches: 16. The germline gives CDR1 GEAIGNYY, CDR2 EKD.

This clone has only a few counts. This DNA's translation and the protein TCRdb lists, from a much larger clone, do not match at residue 16, likely due to a read error; the protein shown is translated from the DNA. This chain links TRDV2 with TRDJ1; 13 bases align to TRDD3. This CDR3 contains 17 residues. From germline, CDR1 is GEAIGNYY and CDR2 EKD. CDR3 sequence (DNA): TGTGCCTGTGACGCCGTACTGGGGGATACGTACACCGATAAACTCACCTTT. Its protein is CACDAVLGDTYTDKLTF.

This clone occurred a few times. This likely came from a read error, as a far larger clone is one base away. Distinct nucleotide sequences in the sample also encode this CDR3. V and J are TRDV2 and TRDJ1; 13 bases are shared with TRDD3. CDR3 length: 15 amino acids. Germline V gene lookup returns CDR1 GEAIGNYY and CDR2 EKD. J lost 5 bases, V lost 7 bases, and 9 bases had no gene match. The CDR3 protein is CACDALGDTRDKLIF. In DNA, the CDR3 is TGTGCCTGCGACGCACTGGGGGATACGCGGGATAAACTCATCTTT.

Within the sample, this clone is medium-sized. Germline and junction disagree at one end, which may indicate a read error. This sample also contains other DNA sequences that code for the same CDR3. This chain joins TRDV2 and TRDJ1, with 11 bases lining up with TRDD3. Per germline, CDR1 GEAIGNYY and CDR2 EKD. CDR3 length equals 19 residues. The CDR3 is CACDTVVLGDRNRTDKLIF. The DNA of the CDR3 is TGTGCCTGTGACACCGTGGTACTGGGGGATAGAAATAGGACCGATAAACTCATTTTT.

In regard to this clone: A single base separates this from a much larger clone, so it may be a read error. The J gene is TRDJ1, the V gene TRDV1; D may be TRDD3 (6 bases). The V gene's germline CDR1 is TSWWSYY and CDR2 QGS. V shed 2 bases and J shed 1 base, with 41 bases lying between them. The CDR3 totals 25 residues. The CDR3 DNA reads TGTGCTCTTGGGGAAGCTTTTTGTTCCGATACTCCTTGGGGGTATCTGATATCTGTCACCGATAAACTCATCTTT. Translating gives CALGEAFCSDTPWGYLISVTDKLIF.

Comments on this clone: The translation of this DNA and the TCRdb protein of a much larger clone differ at residue 7, probably owing to a read error; the protein shown here is translated from the DNA. The chain carries TRDV2 and TRDJ1, with 9 bases lining up with TRDD3. V dropped 0 bases and J dropped 0; count of bases not matched to a gene: 10. Germline CDR1 reads GEAIGNYY; CDR2 reads EKD. The CDR3 has 18 residues. CDR3 amino acids: CACDTLTGIRGDTDKLIF. DNA for the CDR3: TGTGCCTGTGACACCCTGACGGGGATACGCGGGGACACCGATAAACTCATCTTT.

This clone has only a few counts. A much larger clone is a single base away; this may be a read error. Other DNA sequences of this sample code for an identical CDR3. The chain couples TRDV2 to TRDJ1; TRDD3 matches at 7 bases. The length of the CDR3 is 18 residues. Germline CDR1 is GEAIGNYY and CDR2 is EKD. The CDR3 here is CACEGFPLVLGSTDKLIF. Written as DNA, the CDR3 is TGTGCCTGTGAAGGTTTCCCTCTTGTACTGGGGTCCACCGATAAACTCATCTTC.

The table lists this clone with a few counts. A read error likely explains why the TCRdb protein, taken from a much larger clone, differs from this DNA's translation at residue 15; the protein shown is translated from the DNA. This chain joins TRDV2 and TRDJ1; TRDD3 aligns across 9 bases. This CDR3 spans 17 amino acids. From germline, CDR1 is GEAIGNYY and CDR2 EKD. DNA of the CDR3: TGTGCCTGTGACGGGCTGGGGGATTCTGTAGGCACCGATAAACCCATCTTT. This gives the protein CACDGLGDSVGTDKPIF.

This clone qualifies as medium-sized. The chain has TRDV2 and TRDJ1; 10 nucleotides line up with TRDD3. In germline, CDR1 is GEAIGNYY, CDR2 EKD. The CDR3 spans 16 residues. J was trimmed by 1 base and V by 3 bases; bases with no gene match: 7. In DNA, the CDR3 is TGTGCCTGTGACTCCCGGGGGGATACGGCCACCGATAAACTCATCTTT. Its protein product is CACDSRGDTATDKLIF.

Points on this clone: TCRdb records a much larger clone's protein for this DNA, with a difference at residue 4 that likely arises from a read error; the protein given is the translation of the DNA. The chain links TRDV2 to TRDJ1, with 8 bases that match TRDD3. This CDR3 spans 17 amino acids. The germline V gene encodes CDR1 GEAIGNYY and CDR2 EKD. V gave up 5 bases and J gave up 2 bases; unmatched junction bases: 15. The CDR3 DNA follows: TGTGCCTGTGGCCGACTGGGGGGGCAATCGGAGACCGATAAACTCATCTTT. Translation: CACGRLGGQSETDKLIF.

Relative to its sample, this clone is medium-sized (0.01 to 0.1%). Other DNA sequences in this specimen translate into the identical CDR3. The chain has TRDV2 and TRDJ3; D is perhaps TRDD2 or TRDD3 (5 bases each). The CDR3 is 25 amino acids. In germline, CDR1 is GEAIGNYY, CDR2 EKD. Trimming left V 0 bases short and J 0 bases short, with 32 bases between. The CDR3 protein is CACDTPPTPYVSGANASWDTRQMFF. The CDR3 nucleotides are TGTGCCTGTGACACCCCTCCGACCCCCTACGTTTCGGGGGCTAATGCCTCCTGGGACACCCGACAGATGTTTTTC.

This clone is medium-sized in the sample. The gene calls are TRDV2 and TRDJ1; no clear D. CDR3 length equals 15 residues. CDR1 is GEAIGNYY, CDR2 EKD, per germline. Trimming took off 0 bases at V and 4 bases at J, with 14 bases between the two ends. Here the CDR3 DNA reads TGTGCCTGTGACACCGTGTCGACGACCCTCGATAAACTCATCTTT. It specifies CACDTVSTTLDKLIF.

This clone showed up just a few times. This sequence is one base from a far larger clone and is likely a read error. The J gene is TRDJ1, the V gene TRDV2; TRDD3 matches 10 bases. CDR1 and CDR2 from the germline V gene are GEAIGNYY and EKD. This CDR3 is 15 amino acids long. Germline trimming cut 1 base from V and 4 bases from J; bases unmatched to any gene: 5. The CDR3 nucleotides are TGTGCCTGTGACACTTTACTGGGGGATGGCGATAAACTCATCTTT. Its translation is CACDTLLGDGDKLIF.

With regard to this clone: Being one base from a much bigger clone, this may be a read error. This chain uses TRDV2 with TRDJ1, with 12 bases aligning to TRDD3. The DNA end lines up better with TRDJ2; the J call may be wrong. The CDR3 contains 20 residues. The V gene's germline CDR1 is GEAIGNYY and CDR2 EKD. In DNA form, the CDR3 reads TGTGCCTGTGACACCCTTCGTCTGGGGGATACGAGGGGAGGAGAGGCGCAACTCTTCTTT. This translates into CACDTLRLGDTRGGEAQLFF.

Within the sample, this clone is medium-sized. V usage is TRDV2 and J usage is TRDJ1, with D perhaps TRDD3 (6 bases). The germline V and J ends were trimmed by 0 bases and 1 base, with 8 bases remaining between them. Germline CDR1 and CDR2: GEAIGNYY and EKD. The CDR3 extends over 14 amino acids. The CDR3 bases are TGTGCCTGTGACACCATGGGGGCCACCGATAAACTCATCTTT. The encoded protein is CACDTMGATDKLIF.

This clone is labeled medium-sized. The genes are TRDV2 and TRDJ1; TRDD3 aligns across 11 bases. The CDR3 runs to 18 residues. J lost 4 bases, V lost 3 bases, and 15 bases had no gene match. Germline CDR1 GEAIGNYY, CDR2 EKD. CDR3 protein: CACDAVAGGYPSGDKLIF. CDR3 DNA sequence: TGTGCCTGTGACGCGGTAGCTGGGGGATACCCCTCTGGCGATAAACTCATCTTT.

By share, this clone ranks as medium-sized. The chain employs TRDV2 and TRDJ1; a weak D match, TRDD3 (6 bases). The length of the CDR3 is 17 residues. CDR1 is GEAIGNYY, CDR2 EKD, per germline. V was trimmed by 0 bases and J by 0 bases, leaving 16 bases between them. CDR3 sequence (DNA): TGTGCCTGTGACACCGTTTTGGGGATCCGGTACACCGATAAACTCATCTTT. Amino acid sequence: CACDTVLGIRYTDKLIF.

This clone is categorized as medium-sized. The rearrangement links TRDV2 to TRDJ1; no reliable D call. There are 15 residues in the CDR3. V was trimmed by 0 bases and J by 2 bases, leaving 12 bases between them. Germline loops: CDR1 GEAIGNYY, CDR2 EKD. The CDR3 spells CACDTAATRTDKLIF. CDR3 DNA: TGTGCCTGTGACACCGCGGCCACAAGGACCGATAAACTCATCTTT.

Concerning this clone: TCRdb's protein, taken from a much larger clone, differs from this DNA's translation at residue 16, likely owing to a read error; the protein displayed comes from the DNA. The V and J genes are TRDV2 and TRDJ1, with 9 bases identical to TRDD3. The CDR3 totals 17 residues. Germline-derived CDR1 and CDR2 are GEAIGNYY and EKD. CDR3 coding DNA: TGTGCCTGTGACCTACTGGGGGAGAGGGGGAACACCGATAAACTCACCTTT. Its protein product is CACDLLGERGNTDKLTF.

This clone was found a few times. A read error may be the cause here, since a much bigger clone is one base away. Other DNA sequences within the sample encode an identical CDR3. This rearrangement joins TRDV2 to TRDJ3; D possibly corresponds to TRDD3 (5 bases). This CDR3 spans 20 amino acids. Per germline, CDR1 GEAIGNYY and CDR2 EKD. The V end was cut by 0 bases, the J end by 0 bases, with 17 bases between. This CDR3 reads CACDTVADIRSSWDTRQMFF. CDR3 nucleotides: TGTGCCTGTGACACCGTCGCGGATATTAGGAGCTCCTGGGACACCCGACAGATGTTTTTC.

By frequency in the sample, this clone is medium-sized. The gene calls are TRDV2 and TRDJ1, with 9 bases fitting TRDD3. The CDR3 is made up of 18 amino acids. Germline V gives CDR1 GEAIGNYY, CDR2 EKD. Trimming removed 3 bases from V and 0 bases from J; junction bases left unmatched: 13. DNA for the CDR3: TGTGCCTGTGACCCTCTACTGGGGATACGCGGGAACACCGATAAACTCATCTTT. This gives the protein CACDPLLGIRGNTDKLIF.